The clone carrying this TCR beta chain has only a few counts. This record comes from a study of T-cell reconstitution after alpha-beta-depleted transplantation in children. V was cut by 4 bases and J by 4 bases, with 14 bases left in between. The CDR3 spans 15 residues. CDR1 is SGDLS, CDR2 YYNGEE, per germline. A library of TCRbeta sequences, prepared with unique molecular identifiers, was generated. TCRdb used MiXCR to reprocess the PCR reads, holding one entry per CDR3 protein. Among about 460,000 distinct CDR3 sequences, 12% were seen once, and the ten largest hold about 5.6%. This chain joins TRBV9 and TRBJ2-2, with no clear D. The clonotype was recovered from a human donor who donated a stem cell graft to a child with combined immunodeficiency. Material: PBMCs from the stem cell graft donor, obtained from the stem cell graft. Written as DNA, the CDR3 is TGTGCCAGCAGCTACCAGGATAGAGGCACCGGGGAGCTGTTTTTT. Protein sequence: CASSYQDRGTGELFF.